This T cell receptor beta chain was identified during a study of blood T cell repertoires in COVID-19. Whole-study context: PBMCs, B-cell-depleted T cells, or T cells provided the cDNA or gDNA that made up the material.

Residents of over 20 US areas, aged about 18 to 89 years, made up the participants. Two negative PCRs, clearance, or symptom resolution were required of recovered Cohort 3 donors. Clones were sequenced by immunoSEQ multiplex PCR, and TCRdb holds only the in-frame ones, with some missing. Among approximately 200,000 clones listed, 75% to 85% were seen once. The CDR3 covers 13 residues. Germline CDR1 is LGHDT and CDR2 is YNNKEL (reference sequence). V was cut by 4 bases and J by 7 bases, with 13 bases left in between. V is TRBV3-1 (or the pseudogene TRBV3-2) and J is TRBJ1-2; D gene ambiguous. Sequenced sample: PBMCs or T cells enriched from blood (not recorded which). The TCR was taken from a man aged 35 to 55 who had recovered from COVID-19. The DNA of the CDR3 is TGTGCCAGCAGCCTCAAACCGGTCCCTGGCTACACCTTC. It codes for CASSLKPVPGYTF.